A selection of T cell receptor beta chains follows, all from one sample in a study of OX40 agonist ivuxolimab in advanced cancers. The assay was immunoSEQ multiplex PCR, and TCRdb's table has in-frame clones only and misses some. The sample contains 85,000 to 120,000 clones, about nine tenths of which appear only once. The material was CD4+ or CD8+ T cells sorted from blood, obtained in a trial of the OX40 agonist ivuxolimab. The receptor source for this set is an adult with an advanced solid tumor such as melanoma, head and neck, liver or kidney cancer. Both conserved end residues are part of each CDR3. Fields, in order: CDR3 length, V gene, J gene, clone size, D gene, CDR3 DNA, CDR3 protein. The D gene is left open where the match is weak. Clone size is not always given. Where it is, it says once, few, many or a class for expanded clones.

13	TRBV2	TRBJ1-3	.	.	TGTGCCAGCAGTGTGGCGGGCGGAAACACCATATATTTT	CASSVAGGNTIYF
15	TRBV19	TRBJ2-5	once	.	TGTGCCAGTAGTATATTCGGGGGAATGGGTGAGACCCAGTACTTC	CASSIFGGMGETQYF
16	TRBV2	TRBJ2-6	.	.	TGTGCCAGCAGCGCAACCCAGACCTCTGGGGCCAACGTCCTGACTTTC	CASSATQTSGANVLTF
14	TRBV18	TRBJ1-2	.	TRBD1	TGTGCCAGCTCACCCGGACAGGGGGCAGAAGGCTACACCTTC	CASSPGQGAEGYTF
15	TRBV6-1	TRBJ2-1	.	.	TGTGCCAGCAGTGAAGCGGGGGGGCTGTACAATGAGCAGTTCTTC	CASSEAGGLYNEQFF
11	TRBV20-1	TRBJ2-7	.	.	TGCAGTGCTAGCCCCCGGGACGAGCAGTACTTC	CSASPRDEQYF
14	TRBV30	TRBJ1-2	.	TRBD1	TGTGCCTGGAGTGTGCGGAGGCAGGGGGATGGCTACACCTTC	CAWSVRRQGDGYTF
15	TRBV7-9	TRBJ1-5	.	TRBD1	TGTGCCAGCGGGGAGGCGGGACAGAGCAATCAGCCCCAGCATTTT	CASGEAGQSNQPQHF
13	TRBV4-3	TRBJ1-5	.	.	TGCGCCAGCAGCCAAGACGGGAATCAGCCCCAGCATTTT	CASSQDGNQPQHF
15	TRBV10-1	TRBJ2-1	.	TRBD1	TGCGCCAGCAGTGCCGGGACAGGGATATACAATGAGCAGTTCTTC	CASSAGTGIYNEQFF
14	TRBV15	TRBJ2-7	.	.	TGTGCCACCAGCAGAGAGGGGGGCCAGTACGAGCAGTACTTC	CATSREGGQYEQYF
16	TRBV7-3	TRBJ2-5	.	TRBD1	TGTGCCAGCAGCTTAGCGGGACAGGGGGCCCAAGAGACCCAGTACTTC	CASSLAGQGAQETQYF
14	TRBV7-9	TRBJ2-5	.	.	TGTGCCAGCAGCTTAGAGAACAGGGAAGAGACCCAGTACTTC	CASSLENREETQYF
13	TRBV6-5	TRBJ1-4	once	.	TGTGCCAGCAGTTACAGCAGACGCGAAAAACTGTTTTTT	CASSYSRREKLFF
13	TRBV30	TRBJ2-5	.	.	TGTGCCTGCACAGGGAGGGGGCAAGAGACCCAGTACTTC	CACTGRGQETQYF
16	TRBV18	TRBJ2-3	.	TRBD2	TGTGCCAGCTCCTATCTACTAGCGGGGGGGCCAGATACGCAGTATTTT	CASSYLLAGGPDTQYF
15	TRBV2	TRBJ1-1	.	TRBD1	TGTGCCAGCAGGGAGCCAACAGGGGTAAAAACTGAAGCTTTCTTT	CASREPTGVKTEAFF
13	TRBV27	TRBJ1-1	.	.	TGTGCCAGCAGTCTACTCAAGAACACTGAAGCTTTCTTT	CASSLLKNTEAFF
13	TRBV10-1	TRBJ1-6	.	TRBD1	TGCGCCAGCAGCGGGACAGGCCCTTCACCCCTCCACTTT	CASSGTGPSPLHF
12	TRBV27	TRBJ1-2	.	.	TGTGCCAGCAGTCAGGGACCCTATGGCTACACCTTC	CASSQGPYGYTF
18	TRBV30	TRBJ1-3	once	TRBD1	TGTGCCTGGAGTGTAGCGACAGGGGCATCCTACTCTGGAAACACCATATATTTT	CAWSVATGASYSGNTIYF
16	TRBV30	TRBJ1-5	.	TRBD1	TGTGCCTGCACCACAGGGGGGGGTCATAGCAATCAGCCCCAGCATTTT	CACTTGGGHSNQPQHF
17	TRBV28	TRBJ1-1	.	TRBD1	TGTGCCAGCAGTCCAACCGGACAGGGGACGACGAACACTGAAGCTTTCTTT	CASSPTGQGTTNTEAFF
14	TRBV5-5	TRBJ2-1	.	TRBD1	TGTGCCAGCAGCTTCGCCAGGGGGTTCGATGAGCAGTTCTTC	CASSFARGFDEQFF
17	TRBV9	TRBJ2-6	.	.	TGTGCCAGCAGCGTTAGCAGGGCGAGCTCTGGGGCCAACGTCCTGACTTTC	CASSVSRASSGANVLTF
17	TRBV28	TRBJ2-7	.	TRBD2	TGTGCCAGCACGGGGATAAGACTAGCGGGGCGTTCCTACGAGCAGTACTTC	CASTGIRLAGRSYEQYF
12	TRBV7-9	TRBJ1-1	few	.	TGTGCCAGCAGCCAGGTGGTGGCTGAAGCTTTCTTT	CASSQVVAEAFF
15	TRBV28	TRBJ1-5	.	.	TGTGCCAGCACCACTAGTCAGTCACTCAATCAGCCCCAGCATTTT	CASTTSQSLNQPQHF
16	TRBV29-1	TRBJ1-2	.	TRBD1	TGCAGCGTTGGCTTGGGGACAGGTGATTTGGGCTATGGCTACACCTTC	CSVGLGTGDLGYGYTF
14	TRBV28	TRBJ1-4	.	.	TGTGCCACCAGGCCCCAGGGAGTTAGGGAAAAACTGTTTTTT	CATRPQGVREKLFF
15	TRBV4-3	TRBJ1-1	.	.	TGCGCCAGCAGCTTCTCCTGGGGTTTAGTCGTAGAAGCTTTCTTT	CASSFSWGLVVEAFF
14	TRBV6-1	TRBJ1-4	.	.	TGTGCCAGCACCATCGGGGGGCGAGGGGAAAAACTGTTTTTT	CASTIGGRGEKLFF
16	TRBV19	TRBJ1-4	.	.	TGTGCCAGTAGCACTAACAGCGGGCAGGGAACTCGAAAACTGTTTTTT	CASSTNSGQGTRKLFF
13	TRBV30	TRBJ1-5	.	TRBD1	TGTGCCTGGGGGACAGGACCAAATCAGCCCCAGCATTTT	CAWGTGPNQPQHF
15	TRBV14	TRBJ2-3	.	TRBD2	TGTGCCAGCAGCCCGTGGAGCGGGGGTACAGATACGCAGTATTTT	CASSPWSGGTDTQYF
11	TRBV14	TRBJ2-5	few	.	TGTGCCAGCAGACCTCAGGGGCCCCAGTACTTC	CASRPQGPQYF
13	TRBV5-1	TRBJ2-5	.	TRBD1	TGCGCCAGCAGCGCGGACAGGCAAGAGACCCAGTACTTC	CASSADRQETQYF
14	TRBV10-1	TRBJ1-1	few	TRBD1	TGCGCCAGCAGTCCCGGGACAGGGAACACTGAAGCTTTCTTT	CASSPGTGNTEAFF
14	TRBV7-2	TRBJ2-1	.	.	TGTGCCAGCAGCTTAACGTCCCAAACGGTTGAGCAGTTCTTC	CASSLTSQTVEQFF
16	TRBV27	TRBJ2-1	.	TRBD2	TGTGCCAGCAGCCCGAGGGGAGCGGGGGGGTACAATGAGCAGTTCTTC	CASSPRGAGGYNEQFF
12	TRBV28	TRBJ1-2	.	.	TGTGCCAGCCGTTCAACATCATATGGCTACACCTTC	CASRSTSYGYTF
13	TRBV2	TRBJ2-1	.	.	TGTGCCAGCAGTGTTTACAGGTACAATGAGCAGTTCTTC	CASSVYRYNEQFF
12	TRBV28	TRBJ1-1	.	.	TGTGCCAGCAGTTTAATTATCACTGAAGCTTTCTTT	CASSLIITEAFF
11	TRBV7-2	TRBJ2-3	.	.	TGTGCCAGCGGAGAGGCAGATACGCAGTATTTT	CASGEADTQYF
15	TRBV7-6	TRBJ2-3	.	.	TGTGCCAGCAGCTTAGGGGGCGGGGCAGCAGATACGCAGTATTTT	CASSLGGGAADTQYF
15	TRBV7-2	TRBJ1-3	.	.	TGTGCCAGCAGCTTAAATCCGGTCTCTGGAAACACCATATATTTT	CASSLNPVSGNTIYF
16	TRBV9	TRBJ1-6	.	TRBD1	TGTGCCAGCAGCGCTGACCAGGACCCCAGGGGGTCACCCCTCCACTTT	CASSADQDPRGSPLHF
14	TRBV7-2	TRBJ1-2	.	TRBD1	TGTGCCAGCAGCCCGCCGGGACAGTGGGGAGGCTACACCTTC	CASSPPGQWGGYTF
13	TRBV7-2	TRBJ2-4	.	TRBD2	TGTGCCAGCAGCAGGACTAGTATAAACATTCAGTACTTC	CASSRTSINIQYF
17	TRBV12-5	TRBJ1-6	.	.	TGTGCTAGTGGTTTGGTACGTTCAGGGAAGGATAATTCACCCCTCCACTTT	CASGLVRSGKDNSPLHF
13	TRBV7-2	TRBJ1-6	.	.	TGTGCCAGCAGCTTAGGGGTGAATTCACCCCTCCACTTT	CASSLGVNSPLHF
16	TRBV5-5	TRBJ1-4	.	.	TGTGCCAGCAGCCCGGGTAGACTTGCAACTAATGAAAAACTGTTTTTT	CASSPGRLATNEKLFF
15	TRBV11-2	TRBJ2-7	.	.	TGTGCCAGCAGCCCCAGTGCGACCGGATCCTACGAGCAGTACTTC	CASSPSATGSYEQYF
15	TRBV5-6	TRBJ1-1	once	TRBD1	TGTGCCAGCAGCGTACCCGGGACAGCCAGCACTGAAGCTTTCTTT	CASSVPGTASTEAFF
14	TRBV5-1	TRBJ2-7	.	.	TGCGCCAGCAGCTTGACCATGCAGGGAGCCGAGCAGTACTTC	CASSLTMQGAEQYF
16	TRBV5-4	TRBJ2-1	.	.	TGTGCCAGCAGCGGGGGGCAGGGTCCTTTCTACAATGAGCAGTTCTTC	CASSGGQGPFYNEQFF